The present TCR beta chain was sequenced within a study of siplizumab effects on memory and regulatory T cells. The study's findings and limits: Confirmation that proliferating Tregs from siplizumab cultures had suppressive function was not obtained. Of the proliferating CD4+ or CD8+ clones, roughly 75-97% lacked a naive or memory phenotype that could be assigned. In unstimulated cells, naive T cells appeared more diverse than memory T cells and seemed major alloresponse contributors.

A remark on this clone: The antigen is not known.

With V trimmed by 4 bases and J by 5 bases, 27 bases remained unmatched. Per the germline V gene, CDR1 is SSHAT and CDR2 is FNYEAQ (reference sequence). This CDR3 has 21 amino acids. TCRdb keeps only in-frame clones here, not all; method: immunoSEQ multiplex PCR. The repertoire holds 70,000 to 100,000 clones, with around 97% as singletons. This clonotype was obtained from a human donor in good health. The chain has TRBV7-7 and TRBJ2-5, with 8 bases matching TRBD1. Sequences were obtained from naive CD4+ T cells sorted from blood. The CDR3 DNA is TGTGCCAGCAGCTCGGGGTGGCCAATTTCGGACAGGGAGGACCCAAGGGAGACCCAGTACTTC. Translation: CASSSGWPISDREDPRETQYF.